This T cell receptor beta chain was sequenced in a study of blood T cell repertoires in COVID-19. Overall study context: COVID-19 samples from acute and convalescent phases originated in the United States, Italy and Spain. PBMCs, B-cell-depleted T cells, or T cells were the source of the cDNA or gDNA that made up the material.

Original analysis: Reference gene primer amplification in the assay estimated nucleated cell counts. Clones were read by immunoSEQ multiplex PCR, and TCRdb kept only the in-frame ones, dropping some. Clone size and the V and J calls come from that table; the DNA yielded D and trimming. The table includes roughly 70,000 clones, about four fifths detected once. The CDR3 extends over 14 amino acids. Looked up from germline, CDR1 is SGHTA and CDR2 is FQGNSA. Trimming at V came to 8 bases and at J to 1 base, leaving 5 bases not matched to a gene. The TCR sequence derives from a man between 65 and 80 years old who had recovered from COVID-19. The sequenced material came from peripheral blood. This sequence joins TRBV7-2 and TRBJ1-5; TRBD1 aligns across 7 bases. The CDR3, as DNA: TGTGCCAGCCAGACAGGGCTGAGCAATCAGCCCCAGCATTTT. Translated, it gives CASQTGLSNQPQHF.